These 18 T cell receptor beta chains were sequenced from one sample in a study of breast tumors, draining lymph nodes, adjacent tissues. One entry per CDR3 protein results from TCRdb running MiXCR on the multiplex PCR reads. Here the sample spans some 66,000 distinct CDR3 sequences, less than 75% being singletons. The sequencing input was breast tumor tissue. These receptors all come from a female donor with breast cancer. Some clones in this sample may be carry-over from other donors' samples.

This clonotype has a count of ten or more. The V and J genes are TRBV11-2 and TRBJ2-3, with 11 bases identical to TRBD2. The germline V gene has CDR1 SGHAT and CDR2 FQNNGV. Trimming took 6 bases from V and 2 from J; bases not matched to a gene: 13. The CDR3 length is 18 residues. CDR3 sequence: CASSSGSLAGVYTDTQYF. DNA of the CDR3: TGTGCCAGCAGTTCCGGCTCACTAGCGGGAGTGTACACAGATACGCAGTATTTT.

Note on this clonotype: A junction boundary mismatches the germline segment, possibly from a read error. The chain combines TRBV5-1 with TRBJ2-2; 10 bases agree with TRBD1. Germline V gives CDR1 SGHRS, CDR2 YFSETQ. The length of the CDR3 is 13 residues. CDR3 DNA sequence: TGCGCCAGCAGCTTGGGGGGGACAGGGGACCTGTTTTTT. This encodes CASSLGGTGDLFF.

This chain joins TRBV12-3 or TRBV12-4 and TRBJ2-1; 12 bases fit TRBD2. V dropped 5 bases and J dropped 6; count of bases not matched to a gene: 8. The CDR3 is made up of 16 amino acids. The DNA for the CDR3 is TGTGCCAGCAGTCTTAGGACTAGCGGGGTTGGCAATGAGCAGTTCTTC. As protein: CASSLRTSGVGNEQFF.

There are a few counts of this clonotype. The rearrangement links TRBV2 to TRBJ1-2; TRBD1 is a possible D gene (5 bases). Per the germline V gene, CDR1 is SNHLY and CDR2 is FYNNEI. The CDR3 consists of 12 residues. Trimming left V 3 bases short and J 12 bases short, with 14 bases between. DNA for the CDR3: TGTGCCAGCAGTGATGACAGCTCTGGAAACACCTTC. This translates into CASSDDSSGNTF.

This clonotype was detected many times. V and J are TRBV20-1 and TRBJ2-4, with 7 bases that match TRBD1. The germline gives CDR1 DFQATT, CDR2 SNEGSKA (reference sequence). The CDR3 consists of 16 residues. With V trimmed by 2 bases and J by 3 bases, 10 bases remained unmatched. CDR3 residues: CSARPSTGFDKNIQYF. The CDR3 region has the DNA TGCAGTGCTAGACCCTCGACAGGGTTTGACAAAAACATTCAGTACTTC.

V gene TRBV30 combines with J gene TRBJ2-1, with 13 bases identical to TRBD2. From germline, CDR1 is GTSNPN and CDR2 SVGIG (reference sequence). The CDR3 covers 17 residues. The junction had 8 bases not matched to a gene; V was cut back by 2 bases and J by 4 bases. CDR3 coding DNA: TGTGCCTGGAGTCGACTAGCGGGGGGTCCACCTTACAATGAGCAGTTCTTC. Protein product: CAWSRLAGGPPYNEQFF.

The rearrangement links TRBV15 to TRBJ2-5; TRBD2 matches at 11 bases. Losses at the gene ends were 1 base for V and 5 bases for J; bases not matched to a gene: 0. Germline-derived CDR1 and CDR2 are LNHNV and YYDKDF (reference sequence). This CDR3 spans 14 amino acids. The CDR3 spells CATSRVAGGETQYF. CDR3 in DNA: TGTGCCACCAGCAGAGTAGCGGGGGGGGAGACCCAGTACTTC.

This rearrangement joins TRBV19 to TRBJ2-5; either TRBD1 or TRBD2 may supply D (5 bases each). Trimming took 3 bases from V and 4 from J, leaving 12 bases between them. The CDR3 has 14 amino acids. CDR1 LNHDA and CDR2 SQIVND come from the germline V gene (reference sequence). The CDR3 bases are TGTGCCAGTAGTATTCGTGAGGGGCTAGAGACCCAGTACTTC. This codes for CASSIREGLETQYF.

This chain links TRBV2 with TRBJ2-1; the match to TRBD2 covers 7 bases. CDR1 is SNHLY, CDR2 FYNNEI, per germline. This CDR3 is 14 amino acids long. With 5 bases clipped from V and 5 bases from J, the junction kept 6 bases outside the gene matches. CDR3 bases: TGTGCCAGCAGTACCCTAGCGGCGAACAATGAGCAGTTCTTC. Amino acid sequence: CASSTLAANNEQFF.

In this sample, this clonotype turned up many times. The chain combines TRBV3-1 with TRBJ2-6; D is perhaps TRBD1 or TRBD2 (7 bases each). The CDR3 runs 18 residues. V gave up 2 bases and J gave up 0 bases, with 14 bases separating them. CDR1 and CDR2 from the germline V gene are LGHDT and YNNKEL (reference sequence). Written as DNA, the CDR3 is TGTGCCAGCAGCCAACAGGGGGACTACATCTCTGGGGCCAACGTCCTGACTTTC. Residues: CASSQQGDYISGANVLTF.

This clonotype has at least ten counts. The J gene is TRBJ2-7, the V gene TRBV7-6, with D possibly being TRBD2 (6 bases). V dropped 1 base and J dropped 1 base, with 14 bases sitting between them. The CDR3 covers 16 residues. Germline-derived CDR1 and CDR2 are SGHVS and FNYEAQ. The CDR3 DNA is TGTGCCAGCAGCTTAGGTATGGGAGGAACTTCCTACGAGCAGTACTTC. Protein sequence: CASSLGMGGTSYEQYF.

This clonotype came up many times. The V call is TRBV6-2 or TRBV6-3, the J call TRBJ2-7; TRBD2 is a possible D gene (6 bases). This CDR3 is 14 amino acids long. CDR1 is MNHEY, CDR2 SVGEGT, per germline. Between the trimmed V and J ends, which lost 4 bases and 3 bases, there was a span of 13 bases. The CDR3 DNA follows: TGTGCCAGCAGTTTCTCGGCGGGACTCTACGAGCAGTACTTC. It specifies CASSFSAGLYEQYF.

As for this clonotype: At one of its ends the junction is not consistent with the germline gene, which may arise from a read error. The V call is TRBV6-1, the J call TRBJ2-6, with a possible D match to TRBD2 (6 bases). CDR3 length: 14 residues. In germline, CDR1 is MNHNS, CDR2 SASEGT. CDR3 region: CASSASRGMNTEAF. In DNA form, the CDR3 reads TGTGCCAGCAGTGCTAGCCGCGGGATGAACACTGAAGCTTTC.

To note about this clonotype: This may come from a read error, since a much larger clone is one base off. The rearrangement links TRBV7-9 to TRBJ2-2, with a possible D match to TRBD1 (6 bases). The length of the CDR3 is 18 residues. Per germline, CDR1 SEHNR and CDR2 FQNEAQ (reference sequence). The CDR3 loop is CASSFPQVRGTNTRELFF. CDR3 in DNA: TGTGCCAGCAGCTTCCCTCAGGTCAGGGGTACGAACACCCGGGAGCTGTTTTTT.

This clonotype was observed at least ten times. CDR3 nucleotide sequence: TGCGCCAGCGTGCGCCTAGCAGGGCAGGGCCATAATGAAAAACTGTTTTTT. It is translated as CASVRLAGQGHNEKLFF. The J gene is TRBJ1-4, the V gene TRBV10-2; TRBD1 might be the D (5 bases). The V and J ends lost 8 bases and 4 bases respectively, with 23 bases between them. Germline V gene sequence: CDR1 WSHSY, CDR2 SAAADI. The CDR3 spans 17 residues.

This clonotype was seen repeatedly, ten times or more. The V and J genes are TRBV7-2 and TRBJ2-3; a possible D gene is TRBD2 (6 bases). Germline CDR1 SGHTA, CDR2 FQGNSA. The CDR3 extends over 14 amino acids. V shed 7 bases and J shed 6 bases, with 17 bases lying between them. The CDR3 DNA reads TGTGCCAGCAACTCCCCCTCGGGGGTGGATACGCAGTATTTT. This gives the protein CASNSPSGVDTQYF.

CDR3 protein: CAWSGQGAFYEVLFF. CDR3 sequence (DNA): TGTGCCTGGAGTGGGCAGGGGGCATTTTATGAAGTTCTGTTTTTT. The V call is TRBV30, the J call TRBJ1-4, with 8 positions matching TRBD1. The CDR3 totals 15 residues. From germline, CDR1 is GTSNPN and CDR2 SVGIG (reference sequence). The J segment lost 14 bases and the V segment lost 1 base, leaving 15 bases of the junction unmatched. Looking up the rest from reference TRBV30 and TRBJ1-4 gives the full variable domain: SQTIHQWPATLVQPVGSPLSLECTVEGTSNPNLYWYRQAAGRGLQLLFYSVGIGQISSEVPQNLSASRPQDRQFILSSKKLLLSDSGFYLCAWSGQGAFYEVLFFGSGTQLSVL.

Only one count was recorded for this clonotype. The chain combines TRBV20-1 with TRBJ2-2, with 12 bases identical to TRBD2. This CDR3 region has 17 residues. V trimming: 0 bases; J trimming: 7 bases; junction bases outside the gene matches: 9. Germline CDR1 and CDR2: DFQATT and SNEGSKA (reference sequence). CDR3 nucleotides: TGCAGTGCTAGAGATACGCTAGCGGGAGGGCCGGACGGGGAGCTGTTTTTT. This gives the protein CSARDTLAGGPDGELFF.